This TCR beta chain was retrieved from a study of post-analysis software for immune sequencing data. Germline V gene sequence: CDR1 DFQATT, CDR2 SNEGSKA (reference sequence). With 1 base removed from V and 3 bases from J, the gap between germline ends came to 22 bases. The CDR3 runs 17 residues. Researchers reported that TCR beta cDNA libraries carried unique molecular identifiers. TCRdb recomputed calls from the PCR reads with MiXCR, one row per CDR3 protein. The repertoire holds about half a million distinct CDR3 sequences, with approximately 34% as singletons. Points on this clonotype: The antigen remains unidentified.

Study conclusions and caveats: Patients had higher frequencies than controls of five TRBV segments, including TRBV5-6, TRBV5-1 and TRBV20-1.

This chain joins TRBV20-1 and TRBJ2-7; D is perhaps TRBD1 or TRBD2 (5 bases each). This TCR came from a girl aged 2-17 years with multiple sclerosis. Sequencing used blood. CDR3 residues: CSARVRGNVAGLYEQYF. The CDR3 DNA reads as TGCAGTGCTAGAGTACGGGGTAACGTGGCAGGGCTCTACGAGCAGTACTTC.